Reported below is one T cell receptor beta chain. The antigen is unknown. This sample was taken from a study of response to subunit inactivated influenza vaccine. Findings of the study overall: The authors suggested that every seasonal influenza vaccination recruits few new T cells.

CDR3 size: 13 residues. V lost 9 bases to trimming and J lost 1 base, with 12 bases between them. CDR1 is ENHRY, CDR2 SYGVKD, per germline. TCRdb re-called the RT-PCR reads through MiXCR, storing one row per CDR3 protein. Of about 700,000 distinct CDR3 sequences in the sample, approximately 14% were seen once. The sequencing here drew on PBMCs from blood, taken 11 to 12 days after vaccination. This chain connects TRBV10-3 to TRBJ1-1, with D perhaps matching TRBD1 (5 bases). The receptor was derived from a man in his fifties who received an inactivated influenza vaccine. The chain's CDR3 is CAITLGGNTEAFF. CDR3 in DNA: TGTGCCATTACCCTGGGGGGGAACACTGAAGCTTTCTTT.